This TCR beta chain is drawn from a study of beta chain features in type 1 diabetes. Whole-study results and caveats: A pattern of fewer insertions and more deletions at VDJ junctions was seen in type 1 diabetes patients. Within each of all four CD4+ subsets, Type 1 diabetes patients had TCRB CDR3s that were moderately but significantly shorter. Within patients, naive, central memory and Treg TCRB repertoires seemed more similar than within healthy donors.

Note on this clone: No antigen is known for it.

Sequenced material consisted of expressed TCRB transcripts (all of the isolated RNA was reverse transcribed). Measured with immunoSEQ multiplex PCR; TCRdb has only the in-frame clones, and not every one. This table holds about 650,000 clones, 9.5% to 15% found once. Germline V gives CDR1 SQVTM, CDR2 ANQGSEA. This CDR3 region has 13 residues. V dropped 8 bases and J dropped 4 bases, with 16 bases sitting between them. The sequence derives from a man aged 30-40 years with type 1 diabetes. The source material was naive CD4+ T cells from blood. The chain is built from TRBV29-1 and TRBJ2-3; D is unclear. The CDR3 here is CSLTGWSPDTQYF. The CDR3 DNA is TGCAGCCTGACCGGGTGGTCCCCAGATACGCAGTATTTT.